Reported below is one T cell receptor beta chain. What this receptor recognizes is not known. No base-level quality is on record; no much larger clone is a single base apart. At one collaborating source in Seattle, patients were enrolled during active infection and were followed longitudinally through the course of disease. The collaborating institutions used their own protocols to collect whole blood in K2EDTA tubes. For TCRbeta analysis, collaborator samples were shipped as frozen whole blood, as isolated PBMCs, or as DNA extracted from either sample type. TCRbeta CDR3 regions were amplified from genomic DNA by means of the immunoSEQ Assay, a bias-controlled multiplex PCR. The study's own analysis went as follows. Nucleated cell counts per sample were estimated from amplification of reference gene primers within the assay. Sequence reads were collapsed and filtered to measure the absolute abundance of every unique TCRbeta CDR3 rearrangement. For each sample, productive Simpson clonality was calculated as the square root of Simpson's diversity index over productive rearrangements. This is the immuneACCESS table as TCRdb keeps it, with only in-frame sequences that have V and J called. A part of the clones is gone; compared with another copy, unresolved V genes explain less than half, and the rest is unexplained. The V and J calls and clone size come from that table; D and trimming were worked out from the DNA. The sample yields some 260,000 clones; about 90% were counted once. The ten largest clones capture roughly a tenth of the sample.

V ends up 5 bases short and J 1 base short, with an unmatched junction base count of 4. CDR1 and CDR2 (LNHDA, SQIVND) derive from the germline V gene (reference sequence). Counted from cysteine to phenylalanine, this CDR3 has 15 amino acids. Only the CDR3 portion is preserved as DNA: 45 bases, with reading frame beginning at the first base. The data stem from a study of blood T cell repertoires in COVID-19 (dated by TCRdb to between 2020 and 2021). In terms of the full investigation: Samples from collaborators originated in the United States, Italy and Spain and spanned both the acute and convalescent phases of COVID-19. The material from the prospective study consisted of cDNA or gDNA derived from T cells, B-cell-depleted T cells, or PBMCs. The dataset comprised deeply sampled blood TCRbeta repertoires from subjects exposed to, actively infected with, or recovered from COVID-19. A freely available public database, intended as a resource for researchers studying the immune response to SARS-CoV-2, is where the repertoires were released. Samples were obtained from the ongoing ImmuneRACE study (first 160 participants) and from 1,000 to 1,500 subjects provided by 6 global collaborators. A de-identified subject ID, COVID-19 status, age in years and sex were almost always included in the sample metadata. HLA class I and class II types, where available, came from metadata supplied by the sample provider rather than from assay-based typing.

Study-level results and caveats: The quantity of clinical and demographic metadata differed by source and by participant and was supplied without curation.

Sequencing was done on a sample of peripheral blood. The sequence was obtained from a woman in her sixties or seventies with COVID-19, enrolled during active disease. The receptor chain draws on TRBV19 and TRBJ2-7, with 11 junctional bases fitting TRBD1. The CDR3 has the sequence CASSGGTGGSYEQYF. In nucleotide form, the sequence is TGTGCCAGTAGTGGCGGGACAGGGGGATCCTACGAGCAGTACTTC.